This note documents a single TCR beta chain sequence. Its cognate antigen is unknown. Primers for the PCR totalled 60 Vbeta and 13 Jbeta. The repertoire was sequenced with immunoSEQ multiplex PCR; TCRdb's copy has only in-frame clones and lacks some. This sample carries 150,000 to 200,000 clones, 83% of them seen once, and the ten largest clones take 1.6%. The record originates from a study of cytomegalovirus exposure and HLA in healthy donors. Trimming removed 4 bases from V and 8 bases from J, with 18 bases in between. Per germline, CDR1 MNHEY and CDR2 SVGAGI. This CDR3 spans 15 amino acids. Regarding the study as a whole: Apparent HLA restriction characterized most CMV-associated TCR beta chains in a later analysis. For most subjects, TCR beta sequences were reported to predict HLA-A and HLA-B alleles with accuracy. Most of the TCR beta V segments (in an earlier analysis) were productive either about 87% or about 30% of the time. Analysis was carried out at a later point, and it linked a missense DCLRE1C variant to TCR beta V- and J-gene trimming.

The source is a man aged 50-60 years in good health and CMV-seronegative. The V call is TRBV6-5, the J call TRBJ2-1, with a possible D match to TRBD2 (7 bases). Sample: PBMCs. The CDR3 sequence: CASSFGGGHFDEQFF. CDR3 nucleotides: TGTGCCAGCAGTTTTGGGGGGGGCCATTTCGATGAGCAGTTCTTC.